Ten or more counts support the clone carrying this T cell receptor (beta chain). What it binds is not known. The investigators amplified TCR beta CDR3 regions from RNA transcripts. The HTBI primer set drove a first-round RT-PCR of the TCR CDR3. MiXCR was run by TCRdb on the multiplex PCR reads, yielding one entry per CDR3 protein. The data contain under 350,000 distinct CDR3 sequences, over 15% of them seen just once; the ten biggest clones take up less than 65%. Per germline, CDR1 MDHEN and CDR2 SYDVKM. The ends were cut back, 8 bases at V and 4 bases at J, with 9 bases in the middle. CDR3 length: 11 residues. This record comes from a study of T cells in Graves' hyperthyroidism and ophthalmopathy. Study observations and caveats: Ophthalmopathy, which appeared later, was predicted by the model a median approximately 6 months before onset.

The authors deemed Graves' hyperthyroidism stable absent ophthalmopathy progression within 18 months. Sequences were obtained from blood. The clonotype comes from a woman aged 45-65 years with Graves' hyperthyroidism. This chain joins TRBV28 and TRBJ2-7; D is possibly TRBD1 (6 bases). CDR3 protein: CASQQGYEQYF. CDR3 DNA: TGTGCCAGCCAGCAGGGGTACGAGCAGTACTTC.